This entry features one TCR beta chain sequence. Recovered status applied to Cohort 3 donors who had two consecutive negative PCRs. It also applied to those with clearance or with symptom resolution. The sample originates from a study of blood T cell repertoires in COVID-19. Study-wide context: Samples representing acute and convalescent COVID-19 were sourced from the United States, Italy and Spain.

The germline gives CDR1 KGHDR, CDR2 SFDVKD. Trimming left V 10 bases short and J 1 base short, with 15 bases between. This CDR3 has 14 residues. This table comes from immunoSEQ multiplex PCR, and its TCRdb copy is limited to in-frame clones, with some not included. The table includes roughly 180,000 clones, approximately 88% detected once. Sequenced material: PBMCs or T cells enriched from blood (not recorded which). The rearrangement joins TRBV24-1 to TRBJ1-1; D perhaps matches TRBD1 (6 bases). The source is a woman aged 60-70 years who had recovered from COVID-19. CDR3 amino acids: CATQDPTGNTEAFF. CDR3 bases: TGTGCCACGCAAGACCCGACAGGGAACACTGAAGCTTTCTTT.